The 9 T cell receptor beta chains in this list originate from one sample, sequenced in a study of T cells in Graves' hyperthyroidism and ophthalmopathy. RNA transcripts were the template for amplifying TCR beta CDR3 regions. TCR CDR3 regions were first amplified by RT-PCR with HTBI primers. One entry per CDR3 protein, called by TCRdb with MiXCR from the multiplex PCR reads. This table has around 600,000 distinct CDR3 sequences, more than 13% appearing once. Sample: blood. All receptors come from a woman in her late teens or twenties with Graves' ophthalmopathy.

This clonotype occurred many times. This sequence joins TRBV7-9 and TRBJ1-1, with D possibly TRBD1 on 6 matching bases. V lost 7 bases and J lost 1, with 13 bases in between. Germline V CDR1 and CDR2: SEHNR, FQNEAQ (reference sequence). This CDR3 spans 14 amino acids. The CDR3 DNA reads TGTGCCAGCATGGTCGGGACAACGAACACTGAAGCTTTCTTT. Translating gives CASMVGTTNTEAFF. Full variable domain (missing parts from reference TRBV7-9 and TRBJ1-1): DTGVSQNPRHKITKRGQNVTFRCDPISEHNRLYWYRQTLGQGPEFLTYFQNEAQLEKSRLLSDRFSAERPKGSFSTLEIQRTEQGDSAMYLCASMVGTTNTEAFFGQGTRLTVV.

The rearrangement links TRBV20-1 to TRBJ1-3; D might be TRBD1 (5 bases). The V gene's germline CDR1 is DFQATT and CDR2 SNEGSKA (reference sequence). V lost 6 bases, J lost 0 bases, and 12 bases lay in between. The CDR3 contains 14 residues. CDR3 coding DNA: TGCAGTGCGAGGGACTCAGGCTCTGGAAACACCATATATTTT. Translating gives CSARDSGSGNTIYF.

This clonotype appeared many times. The chain recombines TRBV7-9 with TRBJ1-4; 8 bases align to TRBD1. This CDR3 is 14 amino acids long. Trimming cost V 4 bases and J 4 bases; bases outside gene matches: 2. Germline-derived CDR1 and CDR2 are SEHNR and FQNEAQ (reference sequence). The CDR3 loop is CASSSGQDNEKLFF. In nucleotides, the CDR3 is TGTGCCAGCAGCTCGGGACAGGATAATGAAAAACTGTTTTTT. Complete variable domain (other parts from reference TRBV7-9 and TRBJ1-4): DTGVSQNPRHKITKRGQNVTFRCDPISEHNRLYWYRQTLGQGPEFLTYFQNEAQLEKSRLLSDRFSAERPKGSFSTLEIQRTEQGDSAMYLCASSSGQDNEKLFFGSGTQLSVL.

This clonotype was seen many times. The chain couples TRBV20-1 to TRBJ1-1; 11 positions agree with TRBD1. The CDR3 runs to 15 residues. V shed 3 bases and J 5 bases; nucleotides not matched to a gene: 8. Germline CDR1 and CDR2: DFQATT and SNEGSKA (reference sequence). CDR3 bases: TGCAGTGCTAGTGAGGACAGGGGGCGTCGTACTGAAGCTTTCTTT. This translates into CSASEDRGRRTEAFF.

The V and J genes are TRBV19 and TRBJ2-7, with no clear D. V shed 9 bases and J shed 5 bases, with 17 bases lying between them. The CDR3 consists of 13 residues. CDR1 and CDR2 from the germline V gene are LNHDA and SQIVND (reference sequence). CDR3 nucleotides: TGTGCCAGCACCCCCAGGTTATGCCACGAGCAGTACTTC. Translation gives CASTPRLCHEQYF. Combining the CDR3 with reference TRBV19 and TRBJ2-7 gives the whole variable domain DGGITQSPKYLFRKEGQNVTLSCEQNLNHDAMYWYRQDPGQGLRLIYYSQIVNDFQKGDIAEGYSVSREKKESFPLTVTSAQKNPTAFYLCASTPRLCHEQYFGPGTRLTVT.

The V and J genes are TRBV9 and TRBJ2-1; D might be TRBD1 or TRBD2, each matching 5 bases. CDR3 length: 14 amino acids. CDR1 is SGDLS and CDR2 is YYNGEE in the germline V gene. Trimming stripped 0 bases from V and 8 bases from J, with 12 bases between. CDR3 sequence: CASSVAGAWDEQFF. For the CDR3, the DNA is TGTGCCAGCAGCGTAGCCGGGGCCTGGGATGAGCAGTTCTTC.

This clonotype was seen many times. The V gene is TRBV7-6, the J gene TRBJ2-1, with TRBD1 as a possible D gene (5 bases). From germline, CDR1 is SGHVS and CDR2 FNYEAQ. The CDR3 extends over 12 amino acids. V was trimmed by 1 base and J by 7 bases, leaving 5 bases between them. CDR3 protein: CASSLEGNEQFF. In nucleotides, the CDR3 is TGTGCCAGCAGCTTAGAGGGGAATGAGCAGTTCTTC. Combining the CDR3 with reference TRBV7-6 and TRBJ2-1 gives the whole variable domain GAGVSQSPRYKVTKRGQDVALRCDPISGHVSLYWYRQALGQGPEFLTYFNYEAQQDKSGLPNDRFSAERPEGSISTLTIQRTEQRDSAMYRCASSLEGNEQFFGPGTRLTVL.

The chain recombines TRBV25-1 with TRBJ2-7; D unclear. Germline CDR1 MGHDK, CDR2 SYGVNS. The length of the CDR3 is 13 residues. Trimming shortened V by 11 bases and J by 0 bases, and 14 bases separated the two germline ends. The CDR3 protein is CARGFSYSYEQYF. The CDR3 nucleotides are TGTGCCCGTGGTTTCTCCTACTCCTACGAGCAGTACTTC.

This chain joins TRBV19 and TRBJ1-1; D is undetermined. Germline CDR1 is LNHDA and CDR2 is SQIVND (reference sequence). Trimming pared 5 bases from V and 10 bases from J, leaving 17 bases between. The CDR3 is 13 residues long. The CDR3 here is CASSVGPLPRAFF. As DNA, the CDR3 is TGTGCCAGTAGTGTTGGTCCCCTTCCGCGAGCTTTCTTT.